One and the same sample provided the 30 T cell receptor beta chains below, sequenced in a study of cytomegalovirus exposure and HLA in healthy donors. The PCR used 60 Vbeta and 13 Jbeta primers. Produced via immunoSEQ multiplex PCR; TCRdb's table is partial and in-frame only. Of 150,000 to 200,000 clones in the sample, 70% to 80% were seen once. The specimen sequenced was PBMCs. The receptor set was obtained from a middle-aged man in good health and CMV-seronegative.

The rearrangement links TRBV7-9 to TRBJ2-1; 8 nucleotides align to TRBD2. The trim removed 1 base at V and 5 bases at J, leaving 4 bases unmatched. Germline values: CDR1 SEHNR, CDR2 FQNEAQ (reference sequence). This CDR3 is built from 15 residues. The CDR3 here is CASSLVGGANNEQFF. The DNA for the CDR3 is TGTGCCAGCAGCTTAGTCGGGGGGGCGAACAATGAGCAGTTCTTC. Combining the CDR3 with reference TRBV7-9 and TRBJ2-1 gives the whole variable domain DTGVSQNPRHKITKRGQNVTFRCDPISEHNRLYWYRQTLGQGPEFLTYFQNEAQLEKSRLLSDRFSAERPKGSFSTLEIQRTEQGDSAMYLCASSLVGGANNEQFFGPGTRLTVL.

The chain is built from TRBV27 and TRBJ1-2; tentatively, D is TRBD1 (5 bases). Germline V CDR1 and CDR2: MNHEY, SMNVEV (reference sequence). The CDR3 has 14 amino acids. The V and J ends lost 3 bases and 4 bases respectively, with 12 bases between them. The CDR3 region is CASSFQGTGYGYTF. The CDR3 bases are TGTGCCAGCAGTTTCCAGGGCACGGGCTATGGCTACACCTTC.

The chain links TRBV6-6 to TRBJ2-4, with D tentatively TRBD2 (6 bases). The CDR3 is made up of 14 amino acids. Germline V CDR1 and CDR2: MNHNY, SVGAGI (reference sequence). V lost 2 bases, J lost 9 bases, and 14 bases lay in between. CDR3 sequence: CASSYGGSNAIQYF. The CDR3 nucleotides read TGTGCCAGCAGTTACGGGGGGTCCAATGCCATTCAGTACTTC.

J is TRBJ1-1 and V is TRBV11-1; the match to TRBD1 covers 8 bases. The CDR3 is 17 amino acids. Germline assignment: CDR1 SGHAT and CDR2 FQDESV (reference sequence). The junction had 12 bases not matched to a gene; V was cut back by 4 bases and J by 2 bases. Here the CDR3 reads CASSSGQGPFYNTEAFF. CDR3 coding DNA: TGTGCCAGCAGCTCCGGACAGGGTCCCTTCTACAACACTGAAGCTTTCTTT.

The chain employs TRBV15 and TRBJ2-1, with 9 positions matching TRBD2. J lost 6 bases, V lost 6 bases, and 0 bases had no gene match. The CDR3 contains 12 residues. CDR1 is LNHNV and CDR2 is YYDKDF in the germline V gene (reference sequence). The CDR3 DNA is TGTGCCACCAGAGCGGGAGGCAATGAGCAGTTCTTC. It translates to CATRAGGNEQFF.

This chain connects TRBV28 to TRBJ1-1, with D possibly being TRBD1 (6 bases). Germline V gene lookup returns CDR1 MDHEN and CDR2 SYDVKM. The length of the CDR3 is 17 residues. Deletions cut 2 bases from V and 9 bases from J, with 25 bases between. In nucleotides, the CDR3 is TGTGCCAGCAGTTTACCCTGGGGAGGGGGGGCCTTTCCGAAAGCTTTCTTT. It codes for CASSLPWGGGAFPKAFF.

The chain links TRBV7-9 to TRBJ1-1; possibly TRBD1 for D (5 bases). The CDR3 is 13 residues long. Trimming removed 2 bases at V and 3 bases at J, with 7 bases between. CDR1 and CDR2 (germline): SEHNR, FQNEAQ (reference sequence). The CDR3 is CASSLQGYTEAFF. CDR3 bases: TGTGCCAGCAGCTTACAGGGCTACACTGAAGCTTTCTTT.

The CDR3 sequence: CASSPDGVYEQYF. In DNA form, the CDR3 reads TGTGCCAGCAGCCCGGACGGGGTCTACGAGCAGTACTTC. V and J are TRBV11-3 and TRBJ2-7, with D maybe TRBD2 (5 bases). The CDR3 covers 13 residues. V was clipped by 5 bases and J by 3 bases, with 11 bases between them. Germline-derived CDR1 and CDR2 are SGHNT and YENEEA.

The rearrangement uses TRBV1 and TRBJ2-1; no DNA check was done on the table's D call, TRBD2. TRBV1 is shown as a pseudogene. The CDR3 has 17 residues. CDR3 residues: CTSIGSGKLGAYNEQFF. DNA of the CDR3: TGCACCAGCATAGGTAGCGGGAAGCTCGGGGCCTACAATGAGCAGTTCTTC.

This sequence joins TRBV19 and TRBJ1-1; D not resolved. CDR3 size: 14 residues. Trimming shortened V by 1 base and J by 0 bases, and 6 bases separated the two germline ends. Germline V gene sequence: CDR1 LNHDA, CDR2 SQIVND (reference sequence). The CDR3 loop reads CASSIGHLNTEAFF. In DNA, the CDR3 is TGTGCCAGTAGTATAGGACATCTGAACACTGAAGCTTTCTTT.

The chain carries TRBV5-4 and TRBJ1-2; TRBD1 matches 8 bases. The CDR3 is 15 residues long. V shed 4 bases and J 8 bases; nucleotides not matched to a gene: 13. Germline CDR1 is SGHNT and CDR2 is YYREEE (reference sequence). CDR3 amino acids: CASSANPDRDRGYTF. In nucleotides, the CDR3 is TGTGCCAGCAGCGCAAATCCCGACAGGGACAGGGGCTACACCTTC. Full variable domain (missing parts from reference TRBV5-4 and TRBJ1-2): ETGVTQSPTHLIKTRGQQVTLRCSSQSGHNTVSWYQQALGQGPQFIFQYYREEENGRGNFPPRFSGLQFPNYSSELNVNALELDDSALYLCASSANPDRDRGYTFGSGTRLTVV.

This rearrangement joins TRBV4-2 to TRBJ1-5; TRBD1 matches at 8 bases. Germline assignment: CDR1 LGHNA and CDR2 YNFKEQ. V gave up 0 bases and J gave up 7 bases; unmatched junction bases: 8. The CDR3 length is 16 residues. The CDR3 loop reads CASSQDQGALGQPQHF. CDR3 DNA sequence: TGTGCCAGCAGCCAAGACCAGGGGGCGCTTGGGCAGCCCCAGCATTTT.

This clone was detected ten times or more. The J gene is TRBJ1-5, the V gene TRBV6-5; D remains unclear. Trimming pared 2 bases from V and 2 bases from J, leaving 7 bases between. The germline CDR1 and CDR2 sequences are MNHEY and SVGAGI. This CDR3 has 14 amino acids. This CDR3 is CASSYASGNQPQHF. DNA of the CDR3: TGTGCCAGCAGTTACGCGAGCGGCAATCAGCCCCAGCATTTT.

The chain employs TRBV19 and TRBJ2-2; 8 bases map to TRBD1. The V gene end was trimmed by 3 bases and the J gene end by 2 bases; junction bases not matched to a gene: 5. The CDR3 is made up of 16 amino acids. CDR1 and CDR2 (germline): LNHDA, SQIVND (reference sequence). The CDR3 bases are TGTGCCAGTAGTATCCGGGACAGGCGAAACACCGGGGAGCTGTTTTTT. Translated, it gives CASSIRDRRNTGELFF.

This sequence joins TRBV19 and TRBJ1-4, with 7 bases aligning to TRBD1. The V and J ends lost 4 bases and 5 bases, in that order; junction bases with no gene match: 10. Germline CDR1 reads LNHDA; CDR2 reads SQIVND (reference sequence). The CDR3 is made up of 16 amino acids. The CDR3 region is CASSTLLQGLNEKLFF. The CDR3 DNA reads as TGTGCCAGTAGTACCCTGTTACAGGGGCTAAATGAAAAACTGTTTTTT.

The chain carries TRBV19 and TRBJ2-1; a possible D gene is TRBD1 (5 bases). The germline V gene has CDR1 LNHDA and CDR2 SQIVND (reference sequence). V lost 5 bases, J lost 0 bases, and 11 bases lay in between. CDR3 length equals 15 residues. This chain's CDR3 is CASSLQAGSYNEQFF. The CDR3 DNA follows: TGTGCCAGTAGTTTACAGGCTGGCTCCTACAATGAGCAGTTCTTC.

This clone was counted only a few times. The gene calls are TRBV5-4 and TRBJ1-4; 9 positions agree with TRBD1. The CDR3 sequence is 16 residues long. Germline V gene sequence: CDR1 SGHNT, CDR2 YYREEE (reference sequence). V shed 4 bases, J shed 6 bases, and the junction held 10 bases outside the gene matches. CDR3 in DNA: TGTGCCAGCAGCCGTCGGACAGGGGAGCTCCATGAAAAACTGTTTTTT. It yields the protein CASSRRTGELHEKLFF.

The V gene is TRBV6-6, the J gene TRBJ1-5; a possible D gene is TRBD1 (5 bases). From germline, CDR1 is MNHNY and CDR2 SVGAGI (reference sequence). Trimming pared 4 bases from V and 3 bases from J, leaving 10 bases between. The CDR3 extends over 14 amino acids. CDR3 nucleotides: TGTGCCAGCAGTTTCAGGGTTTCCAATCAGCCCCAGCATTTT. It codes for CASSFRVSNQPQHF.

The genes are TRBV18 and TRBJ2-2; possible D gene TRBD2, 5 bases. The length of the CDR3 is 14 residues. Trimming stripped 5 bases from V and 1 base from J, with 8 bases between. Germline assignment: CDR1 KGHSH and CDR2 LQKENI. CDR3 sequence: CASSSGMNTGELFF. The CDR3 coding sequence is TGTGCCAGCTCATCCGGGATGAACACCGGGGAGCTGTTTTTT.

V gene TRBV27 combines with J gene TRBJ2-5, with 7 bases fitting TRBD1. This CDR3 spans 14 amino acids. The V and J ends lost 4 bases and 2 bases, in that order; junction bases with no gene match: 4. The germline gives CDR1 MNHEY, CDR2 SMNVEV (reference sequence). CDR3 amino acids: CASSSWTGQETQYF. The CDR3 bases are TGTGCCAGCAGTTCCTGGACAGGTCAAGAGACCCAGTACTTC.

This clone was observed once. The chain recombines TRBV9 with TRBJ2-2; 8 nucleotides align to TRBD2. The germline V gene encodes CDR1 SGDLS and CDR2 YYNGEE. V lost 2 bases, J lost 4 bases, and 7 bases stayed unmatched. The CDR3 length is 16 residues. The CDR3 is CASSVGIAGSTGELFF. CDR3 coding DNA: TGTGCCAGCAGCGTCGGGATAGCGGGGAGCACCGGGGAGCTGTTTTTT.

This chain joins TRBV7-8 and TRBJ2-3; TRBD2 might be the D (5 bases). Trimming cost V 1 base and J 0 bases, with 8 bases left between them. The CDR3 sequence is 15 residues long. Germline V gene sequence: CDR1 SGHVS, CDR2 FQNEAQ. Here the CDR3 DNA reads TGTGCCAGCAGCTTAGGCACGGGAAGCACAGATACGCAGTATTTT. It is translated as CASSLGTGSTDTQYF.

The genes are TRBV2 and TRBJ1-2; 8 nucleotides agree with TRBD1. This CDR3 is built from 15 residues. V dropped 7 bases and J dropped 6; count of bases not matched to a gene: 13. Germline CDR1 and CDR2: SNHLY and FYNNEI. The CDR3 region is CASNDGQGGGDGYTF. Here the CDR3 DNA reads TGTGCCAGCAACGACGGACAGGGAGGAGGGGATGGCTACACCTTC.

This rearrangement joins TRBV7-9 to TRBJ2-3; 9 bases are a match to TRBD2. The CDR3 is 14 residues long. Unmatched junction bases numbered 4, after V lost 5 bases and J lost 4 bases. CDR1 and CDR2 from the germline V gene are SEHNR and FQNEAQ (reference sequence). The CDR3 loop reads CASSRGLAADTQYF. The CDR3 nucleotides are TGTGCCAGCAGCAGGGGACTAGCCGCAGATACGCAGTATTTT.

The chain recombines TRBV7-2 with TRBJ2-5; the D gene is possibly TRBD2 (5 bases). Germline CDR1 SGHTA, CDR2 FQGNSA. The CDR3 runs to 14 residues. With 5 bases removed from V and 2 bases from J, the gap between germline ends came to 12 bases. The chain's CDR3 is CASSRSGIQETQYF. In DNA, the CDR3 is TGTGCCAGCAGCCGATCCGGGATTCAAGAGACCCAGTACTTC.

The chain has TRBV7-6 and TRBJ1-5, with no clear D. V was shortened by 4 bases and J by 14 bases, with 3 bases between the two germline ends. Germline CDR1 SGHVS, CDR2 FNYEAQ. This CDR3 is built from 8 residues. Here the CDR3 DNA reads TGTGCCAGCAGCTCCGAGCATTTT. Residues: CASSSEHF.

The CDR3 is CASSLVAIASYNEQFF. CDR3 in DNA: TGTGCCAGCAGCTTGGTTGCCATAGCCTCCTACAATGAGCAGTTCTTC. The J gene is TRBJ2-1, the V gene TRBV5-5; D unresolved. Trimming took off 0 bases at V and 0 bases at J, with 10 bases between the two ends. This CDR3 has 16 residues. The germline V gene encodes CDR1 SGHKS and CDR2 YYEKEE (reference sequence). The full variable domain, in which reference TRBV5-5 and TRBJ2-1 provide the parts outside the CDR3, is DAGVTQSPTHLIKTRGQQVTLRCSPISGHKSVSWYQQVLGQGPQFIFQYYEKEERGRGNFPDRFSARQFPNYSSELNVNALLLGDSALYLCASSLVAIASYNEQFFGPGTRLTVL.

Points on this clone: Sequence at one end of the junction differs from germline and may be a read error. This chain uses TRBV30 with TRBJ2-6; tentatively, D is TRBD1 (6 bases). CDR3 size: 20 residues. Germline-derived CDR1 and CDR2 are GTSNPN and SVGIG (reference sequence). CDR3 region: CACKRQEKIGDRSGANGLTF. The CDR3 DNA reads TGTGCCTGCAAGCGACAGGAAAAAATCGGAGACCGCTCTGGGGCCAACGGCCTGACTTTC.

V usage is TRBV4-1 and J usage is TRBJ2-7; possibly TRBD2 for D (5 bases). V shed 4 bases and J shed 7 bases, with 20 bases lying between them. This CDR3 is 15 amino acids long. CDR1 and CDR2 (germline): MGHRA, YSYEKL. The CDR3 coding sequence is TGCGCCAGCAGCCCCCCGAGGTGGGGAACGGGGGAGCAGTACTTC. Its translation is CASSPPRWGTGEQYF.

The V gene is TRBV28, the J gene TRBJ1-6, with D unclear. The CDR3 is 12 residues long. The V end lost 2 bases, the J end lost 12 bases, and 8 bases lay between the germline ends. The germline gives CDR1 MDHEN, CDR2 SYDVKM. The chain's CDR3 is CASSLEFGPLHF. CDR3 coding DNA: TGTGCCAGCAGTTTAGAGTTTGGACCCCTCCACTTT.